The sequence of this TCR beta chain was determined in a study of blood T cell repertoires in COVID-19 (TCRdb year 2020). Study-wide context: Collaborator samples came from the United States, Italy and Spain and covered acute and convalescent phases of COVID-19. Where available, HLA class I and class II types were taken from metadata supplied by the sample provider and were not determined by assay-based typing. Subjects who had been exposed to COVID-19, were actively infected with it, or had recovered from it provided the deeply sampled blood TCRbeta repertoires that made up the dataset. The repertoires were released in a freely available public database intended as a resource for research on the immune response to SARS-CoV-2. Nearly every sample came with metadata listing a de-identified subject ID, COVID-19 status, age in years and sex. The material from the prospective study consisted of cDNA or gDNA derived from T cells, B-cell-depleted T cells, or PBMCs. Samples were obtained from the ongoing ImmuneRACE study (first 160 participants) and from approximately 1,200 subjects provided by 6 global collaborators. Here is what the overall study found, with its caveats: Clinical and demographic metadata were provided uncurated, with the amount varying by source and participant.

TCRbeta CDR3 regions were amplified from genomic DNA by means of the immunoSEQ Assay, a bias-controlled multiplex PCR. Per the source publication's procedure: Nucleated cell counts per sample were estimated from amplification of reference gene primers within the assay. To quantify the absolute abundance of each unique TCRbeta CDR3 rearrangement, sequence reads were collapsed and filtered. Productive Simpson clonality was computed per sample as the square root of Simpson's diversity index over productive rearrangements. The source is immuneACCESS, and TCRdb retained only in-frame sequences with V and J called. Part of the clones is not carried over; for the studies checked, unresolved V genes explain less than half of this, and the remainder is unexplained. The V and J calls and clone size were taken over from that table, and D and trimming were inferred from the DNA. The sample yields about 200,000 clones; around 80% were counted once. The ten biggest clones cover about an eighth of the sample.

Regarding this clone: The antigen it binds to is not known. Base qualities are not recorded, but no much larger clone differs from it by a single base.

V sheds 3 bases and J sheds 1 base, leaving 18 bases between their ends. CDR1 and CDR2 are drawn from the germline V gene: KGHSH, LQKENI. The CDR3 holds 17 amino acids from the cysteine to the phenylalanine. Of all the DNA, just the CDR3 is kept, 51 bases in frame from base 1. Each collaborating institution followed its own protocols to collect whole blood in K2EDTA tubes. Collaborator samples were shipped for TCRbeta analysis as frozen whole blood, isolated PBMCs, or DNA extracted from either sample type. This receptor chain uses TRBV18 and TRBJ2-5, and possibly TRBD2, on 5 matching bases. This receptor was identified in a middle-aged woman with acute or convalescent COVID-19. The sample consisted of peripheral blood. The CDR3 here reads CASSPADSQATQETQYF. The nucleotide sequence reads TGTGCCAGCTCACCGGCGGACTCCCAGGCGACCCAAGAGACCCAGTACTTC.